Below, 17 T cell receptor beta chains from the same sample are listed, as sequenced in a study of blood T cell repertoires in COVID-19. This table comes from immunoSEQ multiplex PCR, and its TCRdb copy is limited to in-frame clones, with some not included. This sample yields 110,000 to 150,000 clones, of which more than 80% are seen a single time; roughly 9.6% belongs to the top ten. Sequenced input: peripheral blood. The receptors here all came from a woman of 80 years or more with acute or convalescent COVID-19.

The chain employs TRBV5-1 and TRBJ1-1; D remains ambiguous. Trimming removed 4 bases at V and 3 bases at J, with 13 bases between. The germline V gene has CDR1 SGHRS and CDR2 YFSETQ. The CDR3 loop spans 14 amino acids. CDR3 sequence reads: CASSNPGPDTEAFF. In nucleotides, the CDR3 is TGCGCCAGCAGCAACCCCGGTCCCGACACTGAAGCTTTCTTT.

This clone was seen once. This chain uses TRBV30 with TRBJ1-2, with 8 bases identical to TRBD1. Germline V CDR1 and CDR2: GTSNPN, SVGIG (reference sequence). V lost 5 bases, J lost 3 bases, and 14 bases stayed unmatched. The CDR3 runs to 16 residues. The CDR3 nucleotides read TGTGCCTGGCGCTCCCTATACGGACAGGGCCACTATGGCTACACCTTC. Protein sequence: CAWRSLYGQGHYGYTF.

The chain joins TRBV12-5 to TRBJ1-5, with D perhaps matching TRBD1 (6 bases). Germline-derived CDR1 and CDR2 are LGHNT and FRNRAP. This CDR3 is built from 15 residues. Trimming took off 4 bases at V and 3 bases at J, with 13 bases between the two ends. The chain's CDR3 is CASGSSNRDNQPQHF. CDR3 nucleotides: TGTGCTAGTGGTTCCTCCAACAGGGACAATCAGCCCCAGCATTTT.

The chain has TRBV7-2 and TRBJ1-1; TRBD1 matches at 7 bases. Trimming removed 3 bases from V and 1 base from J; junction bases left unmatched: 5. The CDR3 totals 15 residues. CDR1 is SGHTA and CDR2 is FQGNSA in the germline V gene. The CDR3 sequence: CASSFRGTANTEAFF. CDR3 bases: TGTGCCAGCAGCTTTCGGGGGACAGCGAACACTGAAGCTTTCTTT.

The chain joins TRBV6-5 to TRBJ1-2; 7 bases fit TRBD1. V was pared by 5 bases and J by 2 bases, with 8 bases of the junction left unmatched. Per germline, CDR1 MNHEY and CDR2 SVGAGI. This CDR3 spans 15 amino acids. Here the CDR3 reads CASSSQGGANYGYTF. CDR3 bases: TGTGCCAGCAGTAGTCAGGGGGGAGCGAACTATGGCTACACCTTC.

V usage is TRBV28 and J usage is TRBJ1-1, with D unresolved. The CDR3 contains 18 residues. The V gene lost 5 bases and the J gene lost 3 bases, with 25 bases spanning the gap. Germline V lookup: CDR1 MDHEN, CDR2 SYDVKM. This CDR3 is CASSTRHRPRREDTEAFF. Here the CDR3 DNA reads TGTGCCAGCAGTACCCGTCATAGGCCCCGTCGGGAGGACACTGAAGCTTTCTTT.

The chain carries TRBV5-4 and TRBJ1-1; 8 bases line up with TRBD1. This CDR3 has 14 residues. The ends lost 5 bases at V and 4 bases at J; junction bases unmatched: 7. Germline loops: CDR1 SGHNT, CDR2 YYREEE (reference sequence). The CDR3 DNA sequence: TGTGCCAGCAGTACTGGACAGGGAAGCACTGAAGCTTTCTTT. It is translated as CASSTGQGSTEAFF.

V gene TRBV5-6 combines with J gene TRBJ2-3; 8 bases are shared with TRBD2. The germline gives CDR1 SGHDT, CDR2 YYEEEE. The CDR3 sequence is 15 residues long. J gave up 5 bases and V 3 bases, and 8 bases lay outside the gene matches. CDR3 sequence reads: CASSSLAGLGDTQYF. The DNA of the CDR3 is TGTGCCAGCAGCTCCCTAGCGGGCCTCGGAGATACGCAGTATTTT.

The chain is built from TRBV10-3 and TRBJ1-1; weak D call: TRBD1 (5 bases). The CDR3 covers 15 residues. CDR1 is ENHRY and CDR2 is SYGVKD in the germline V gene. V dropped 4 bases and J dropped 0 bases, with 12 bases sitting between them. CDR3 bases: TGTGCCATCAGTGGAGAAGGGGCCCTGAACACTGAAGCTTTCTTT. This sequence encodes CAISGEGALNTEAFF.

With regard to this clone: Additional DNA sequences in this sample encode the identical CDR3. This chain links TRBV29-1 with TRBJ1-2; D is perhaps TRBD1 (5 bases). This CDR3 has 12 residues. V lost 5 bases and J 1 base, leaving 8 bases between the germline ends. Germline V gene sequence: CDR1 SQVTM, CDR2 ANQGSEA. The CDR3 here is CSVLRDNYGYTF. The CDR3 coding sequence is TGCAGCGTTCTCAGGGATAACTATGGCTACACCTTC. Variable domain in full (rest from reference TRBV29-1 and TRBJ1-2): SAVISQKPSRDICQRGTSLTIQCQVDSQVTMMFWYRQQPGQSLTLIATANQGSEATYESGFVIDKFPISRPNLTFSTLTVSNMSPEDSSIYLCSVLRDNYGYTFGSGTRLTVV.

This clone was recorded once. The rearrangement links TRBV18 to TRBJ1-1, with 10 positions matching TRBD1. CDR1 is KGHSH, CDR2 LQKENI, per germline. With 6 bases clipped from V and 1 base from J, the junction kept 11 bases outside the gene matches. This CDR3 is built from 17 residues. The CDR3 region has the DNA TGTGCCAGCTCCATCGGGACAGGGGTATATGGGAACACTGAAGCTTTCTTT. It is translated as CASSIGTGVYGNTEAFF. The whole variable domain, filled in from reference TRBV18 and TRBJ1-1, reads NAGVMQNPRHLVRRRGQEARLRCSPMKGHSHVYWYRQLPEEGLKFMVYLQKENIIDESGMPKERFSAEFPKEGPSILRIQQVVRGDSAAYFCASSIGTGVYGNTEAFFGQGTRLTVV.

This clone showed up just a few times. The chain combines TRBV5-1 with TRBJ1-2; 7 bases fit TRBD1. Looked up from germline, CDR1 is SGHRS and CDR2 is YFSETQ. J lost 0 bases, V lost 5 bases, and 7 bases had no gene match. The CDR3 extends over 15 amino acids. Here the CDR3 reads CASRVTGTANYGYTF. In nucleotides, the CDR3 is TGCGCCAGCAGAGTGACCGGGACAGCTAACTATGGCTACACCTTC.

The chain joins TRBV10-2 to TRBJ2-7, with a possible D match to TRBD2 (7 bases). CDR1 and CDR2 (germline): WSHSY, SAAADI. V lost 0 bases and J lost 6, with 15 bases in between. This CDR3 has 15 amino acids. The CDR3 nucleotides read TGCGCCAGCAGTGAGTCGAGGGGGGGCCTTATCGAGCAGTACTTC. This translates into CASSESRGGLIEQYF.

The rearrangement links TRBV13 to TRBJ1-5; 9 nucleotides match TRBD1. Losses at the gene ends were 0 bases for V and 7 bases for J; bases not matched to a gene: 4. CDR3 length equals 15 residues. CDR1 and CDR2 (germline): PRHDT, FYEKMQ (reference sequence). Here the CDR3 reads CASSLGGTGSQPQHF. The CDR3 DNA reads TGTGCCAGCAGCTTAGGGGGGACAGGGTCGCAGCCCCAGCATTTT.

This chain links TRBV18 with TRBJ2-7; possible D gene TRBD1, 6 bases. Germline V gene sequence: CDR1 KGHSH, CDR2 LQKENI. This CDR3 region has 13 residues. Trimming removed 2 bases at V and 4 bases at J, with 9 bases between. CDR3 sequence (DNA): TGTGCCAGCTCACCATTTGACAGGTACGAGCAGTACTTC. Translation: CASSPFDRYEQYF.

The chain has TRBV9 and TRBJ2-3; perhaps TRBD2 as D (6 bases). The CDR3 sequence is 15 residues long. V was clipped by 4 bases and J by 0 bases, with 12 bases between them. Germline CDR1 reads SGDLS; CDR2 reads YYNGEE. The CDR3 reads CASSTLATSTDTQYF. DNA of the CDR3: TGTGCCAGCAGCACCCTAGCGACTAGCACAGATACGCAGTATTTT.

The rearrangement links TRBV27 to TRBJ1-3; D may be TRBD1 (6 bases). The CDR3 totals 15 residues. V dropped 8 bases and J dropped 4 bases, with 18 bases sitting between them. CDR1 and CDR2 from the germline V gene are MNHEY and SMNVEV (reference sequence). In nucleotides, the CDR3 is TGTGCCAGCGGAAGGGTGGTGGGGGCCGGAAACACCATATATTTT. This sequence encodes CASGRVVGAGNTIYF.